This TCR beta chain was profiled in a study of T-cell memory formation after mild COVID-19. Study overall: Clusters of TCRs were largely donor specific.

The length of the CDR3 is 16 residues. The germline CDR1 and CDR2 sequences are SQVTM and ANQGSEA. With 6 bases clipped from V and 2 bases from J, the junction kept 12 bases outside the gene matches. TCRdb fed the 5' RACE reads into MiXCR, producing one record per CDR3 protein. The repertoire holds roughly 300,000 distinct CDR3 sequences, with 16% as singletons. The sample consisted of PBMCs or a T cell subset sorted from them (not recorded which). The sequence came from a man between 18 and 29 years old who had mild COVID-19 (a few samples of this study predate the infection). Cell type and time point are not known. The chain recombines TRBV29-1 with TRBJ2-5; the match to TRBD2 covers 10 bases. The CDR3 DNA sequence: TGCAGCGTCGCACGGCGTAGCGGGGGGTCTCAAGAGACCCAGTACTTC. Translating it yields CSVARRSGGSQETQYF.